This TCR beta chain appears in the sequencing data of a study of cytomegalovirus exposure and HLA in healthy donors (dated by TCRdb to 2017 to 2019). Concerning the study at large: According to an earlier analysis of a few hundred of the donors, roughly 180 million T cells yielded 90 million to 130 million unique TCR beta sequences and approximately 300 Gb of sequence data. An early release covering about 600 HLA-typed donors comprised approximately 290 gigabases of sequencing data and around 85 million unique TCR sequences. Of the roughly 400 genotyped donors, approximately 82% fell in the genetic ancestry cluster associated with self-reported Caucasian donors. The aim of the study was to test whether cataloging public T cell receptors could identify signatures of past pathogen exposure. The study used immunosequencing to profile the T cell repertoires of several hundred subjects and linked those repertoires to cytomegalovirus serostatus. In addition to the first cohort of around 670 subjects, a separate validation cohort of under 150 different subjects was used. High-throughput TCR immunosequencing, statistical association of individual TCRs with disease status, and machine learning were combined to predict cytomegalovirus infection status. A later analysis re-examined previously published TCR beta repertoires from hundreds of donors and added high-resolution HLA genotyping to investigate patterns of TCR occurrence. Rather than drawing on any new phenotypic data, the later analysis identified candidate immune exposures from TCR beta sequences and the way those sequences occurred across donors. An earlier analysis of 450 to 750 of the donors used high-throughput TCR beta sequencing to judge whether each TCR beta V gene segment behaved as functional or pseudogenic. Donor age, sex, ethnicity and CMV serostatus were collected together with the repertoire data. A later genetic analysis took genome-wide SNP genotypes for about three fifths of the roughly 670 donors and used that subset as a discovery cohort. All discovery cohort repertoires had been generated using a single sequencing platform. HLA typing covered class I and class II loci at four-digit resolution. The number of typed donors differed by locus: roughly 629-640 for A, B, C, DRB1 and DQB1; 500 to 550 for DQA1; roughly 600 for DPA1; and about 470 for DPB1. A handful of DR-DQ haplotypes were handled as single units for association and clustering because linkage in the cohort was strong. Among over 350 genotyped donors of the cohort, an average of 235,054 unique TCR beta nucleotide sequences were sequenced per donor, roughly 20% of them non-productive.

General conclusions and limits of the study: In a later analysis, TCR association rates were found to vary across HLA loci, with the most associated TCRs seen for DRB1 alleles and the fewest for HLA-C alleles. The presence/absence analyses assumed that sequencing depth was roughly uniform across donors, and that assumption may not be true. Some IMGT-functional V segments, including TRBV6-2 and TRBV6-3, could not be distinguished by the 87-base-pair reads and were therefore excluded. A later analysis associated about 17,000 TCR beta sequences with specific HLA alleles at a false discovery rate of 0.05. According to a later genetic analysis, donors in an Asian-associated ancestry cluster had fewer N-insertions in productive TCRs than the approximately 650-donor mean. This cohort had only TCR beta chains sequenced, and the lack of alpha or paired-chain data limited which features could be detected. The study gave a list of more than 150 TCR beta chains associated with cytomegalovirus. In a later analysis, most CMV-associated TCR beta chains were found to appear HLA-restricted, with HLA associations seemingly driven largely by CMV exposure. The classifier was reported to diagnose cytomegalovirus status with high specificity and sensitivity in both the original cohort and the validation cohort. According to the authors, the approach could potentially be generalized to other disease states and immunological phenotypes. Because HLA typing was unavailable for some donors at each locus, only the typed subset was used in association tests. In vitro tests confirmed that a few of the cytomegalovirus-associated TCR beta chains recognize cytomegalovirus antigens. A group of highly shared sequence variants was considered likely to be a technical artifact of the sequencing pipeline. The earlier analysis of 450 to 700 of the donors excluded approximately 15 rarely observed V segments, including chromosome 9 orphons, because counts were too low. V-gene and J-gene trimming of TCR beta chains was associated with a missense DCLRE1C variant in a later genetic analysis, and the association was replicated in an independent cohort. CMV serostatus was the only immune exposure information available for the cohort. Linkage disequilibrium might explain the correlated functional status among segregating V segments, but an unknown experimental factor could not be ruled out. According to a later analysis, parvovirus B19, influenza, CMV and Epstein-Barr virus appeared linked to several top co-occurrence clusters. In an earlier analysis of roughly 560 of the donors, most TCR beta V segments were observed in productive rearrangements about 87% or about 30% of the time, broadly matching IMGT annotations. Across donors, most TCR sequences were observed very rarely, whereas some public TCRs were present in many individuals. In a later analysis, HLA-associated TCR beta chains showed more clonal expansion and lower generation probabilities than non-associated chains that were equally common. A further reported finding was that TCR beta sequences accurately predicted the HLA-A and HLA-B alleles for most subjects in the first cohort. Strong co-occurrence of HLA alleles, especially DR and DQ, made assigning TCR associations to individual alleles difficult.

The cohort was made up of roughly 670 healthy bone marrow donors. At the time of sampling, all cohort members were nominally healthy, though unrecorded immune exposures were likely present. The donor tested CMV seronegative, placing the donor among the 350 to 400 seronegative members of the cohort. Every donor gave a peripheral blood sample, and the peripheral blood mononuclear cells from that sample were used for TCR beta sequencing. Genomic DNA extraction from the blood cell samples was performed with the Qiagen DNeasy Blood Extraction Kit. The library was prepared using the immunoSEQ multiplex PCR assay. For the multiplex PCR, a mixture combining 60 forward primers for TCR Vbeta segments and 13 reverse primers for TCR Jbeta segments was used. The CDR3 region of rearranged TCR beta genes was amplified from genomic DNA by a multiplex PCR assay. The amplified TCR beta libraries were sequenced on the Illumina HiSeq System as 87-base-pair reads. Under the source paper's analysis protocol: A later analysis tallied tens of millions of unique TCR beta chains across the 666 repertoires, and around 9.9 million of those chains were shared by two or more donors. Raw reads were error-corrected and collapsed into unique sequences by a nearest-neighbor algorithm in which closely related sequences were merged to remove PCR and sequencing errors. V, D and J gene segments were assigned by aligning CDR3 sequences to IMGT reference sequences. For a sequence to be retained, at least a six-nucleotide match to both a V gene segment and a J gene segment was required. A rearrangement was called productive if the CDR3 had no stop codons and remained in frame with V and J, and every other rearrangement was called non-productive. Following IMGT convention, CDR3 was defined as the stretch from the second conserved V-encoded cysteine to the conserved J-encoded phenylalanine. In an earlier analysis of more than 550 of the donors, sequences lacking an unambiguous match to a single V gene segment were excluded. In an earlier analysis of approximately 560 of the donors, a V segment was called functional when productive rearrangements were above 56.7%, and segregating when the standard deviation between donors exceeded 5%. A statistical classification framework was developed to diagnose cytomegalovirus status using the catalog of TCR beta chain sequences. V and J gene assignment, in a later analysis, came from comparing TCR nucleotide sequences with IMGT/GENE-DB human TR gene sequences. A later analysis assigned CDR3 sequences and most-parsimonious VDJ recombination scenarios with the TCRdist pipeline. A later analysis defined each TCR beta chain by its CDR3 amino acid sequence plus V-gene family, and excluded reads lacking a unique V-gene family. In a later analysis, 450 to 600 highly shared, low-generation-probability nucleotide sequences were removed to address suspected cross-contamination and a sequencing artifact. For each public chain, a later analysis derived a clonal expansion index from normalized ranks of inferred template counts within each repertoire. A later analysis computed generation probabilities with a VDJ recombination model fitted to out-of-frame rearrangements, and checked the results against IGoR. In a later analysis, TCR-TCR, TCR-HLA and TCR-CMV co-occurrence was scored with hypergeometric tests, and a repertoire-size bias correction was applied to TCR pairs. To estimate false discovery rates, a later analysis permuted the HLA or CMV assignments 20 times. In a later analysis, co-occurring TCRs were grouped with DBSCAN, and TCRdist sequence similarity was added when clustering was performed within HLA-allele-positive subsets. Co-occurrence clustering excluded repertoires with fewer than 30,000 or more than 120,000 public chains, plus five with anomalous nucleotide sharing. Entries here come from immuneACCESS through TCRdb and include only in-frame sequences with V and J called. Some clones fail to appear in such tables; in the studies checked, an unresolved V gene covers under half of the shortfall, and the cause of the remainder is unknown. The V and J calls and clone size were taken over from that table, and D and trimming were inferred from the DNA. In all, the sample holds roughly 280,000 clones, and roughly 70% of those were seen once. Of the sample, 2% to 2.5% is held by the ten largest clones.

Per the germline V gene, SGHTA is the CDR1 and FQGNSA is the CDR2. From cysteine to phenylalanine, the CDR3 is 14 amino acids long. Only the CDR3 DNA stays, 42 bases, in frame from base 1. Trimming at the junction amounts to 0 bases on V and 7 bases on J, and the germline ends lie 9 bases apart. In regard to this clone: This clone's antigen is unknown. Base quality data are lacking; no much larger clone is found one base away.

The specimen sequenced was PBMCs. The rearrangement joined TRBV7-2 to TRBJ2-2, with the D gene not clear enough to name. The clonotype comes from a female donor in good health and CMV-seronegative. The bases are TGTGCCAGCAGCTTAGCTTCGCGAAACGGGGAGCTGTTTTTT. Its protein is CASSLASRNGELFF.